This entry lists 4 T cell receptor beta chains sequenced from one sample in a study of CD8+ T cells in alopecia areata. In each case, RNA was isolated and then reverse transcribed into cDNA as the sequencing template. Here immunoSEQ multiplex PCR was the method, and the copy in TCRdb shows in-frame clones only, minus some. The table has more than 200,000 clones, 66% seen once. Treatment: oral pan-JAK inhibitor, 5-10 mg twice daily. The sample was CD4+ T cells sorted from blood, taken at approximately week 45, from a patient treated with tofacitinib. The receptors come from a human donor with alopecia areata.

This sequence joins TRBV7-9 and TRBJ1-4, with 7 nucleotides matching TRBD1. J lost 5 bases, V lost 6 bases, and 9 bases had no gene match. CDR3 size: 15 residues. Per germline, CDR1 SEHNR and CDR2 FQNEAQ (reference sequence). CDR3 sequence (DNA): TGTGCCAGCAGTTATAACCGGGGACAGAATGAAAAACTGTTTTTT. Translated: CASSYNRGQNEKLFF.

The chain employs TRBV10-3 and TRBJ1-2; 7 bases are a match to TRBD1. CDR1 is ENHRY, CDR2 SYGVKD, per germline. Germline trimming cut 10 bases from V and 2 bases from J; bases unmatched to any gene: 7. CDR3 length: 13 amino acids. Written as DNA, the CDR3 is TGTGCCAGCGGGAGGGGGCCGAACTATGGCTACACCTTC. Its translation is CASGRGPNYGYTF.

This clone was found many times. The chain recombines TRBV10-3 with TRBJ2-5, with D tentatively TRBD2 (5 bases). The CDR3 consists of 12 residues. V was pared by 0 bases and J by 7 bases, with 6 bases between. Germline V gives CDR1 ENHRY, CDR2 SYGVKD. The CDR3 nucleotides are TGTGCCATCAGTGAGTCCGAGGGGACCCAGTACTTC. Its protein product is CAISESEGTQYF.

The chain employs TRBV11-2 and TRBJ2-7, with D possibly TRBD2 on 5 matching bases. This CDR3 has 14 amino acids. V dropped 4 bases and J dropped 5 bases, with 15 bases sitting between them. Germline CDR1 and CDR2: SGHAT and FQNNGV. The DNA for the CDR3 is TGTGCCAGCAGCTCCGCGGGCAGAGCCCACGAGCAGTACTTC. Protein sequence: CASSSAGRAHEQYF.